The source of this T cell receptor beta chain is a study of OX40 agonist ivuxolimab in advanced cancers. Study in general: Mean age around 64 years, range about 20 to 79; around 80% male. Points from the study as a whole: CD8+ T cells (on average) carried more expanded clones than CD4+ T cells. Undetermined was the antigen specificity of the expanded peripheral T cells.

A note on this clone: Antigen: not known.

Measured with immunoSEQ multiplex PCR; TCRdb has only the in-frame clones, and not every one. The data contain about 45,000 clones, roughly 90% of them singletons. The CDR3 runs 15 residues. The V end was cut by 2 bases, the J end by 4 bases, with 13 bases between. Per germline, CDR1 MNHNS and CDR2 SASEGT. Autoimmune disease history or systemic immunosuppression led to patients being barred. This sequence joins TRBV6-1 and TRBJ2-3, with D perhaps TRBD2 (5 bases). Sequencing used CD4+ or CD8+ T cells sorted from blood, obtained in a trial of the OX40 agonist ivuxolimab. The source of this sequence is an adult with an advanced solid tumor such as melanoma, head and neck, liver or kidney cancer. The CDR3 DNA reads TGTGCCAGCAGTGAATTGGTCCGGGATTCAGATACGCAGTATTTT. It yields the protein CASSELVRDSDTQYF.